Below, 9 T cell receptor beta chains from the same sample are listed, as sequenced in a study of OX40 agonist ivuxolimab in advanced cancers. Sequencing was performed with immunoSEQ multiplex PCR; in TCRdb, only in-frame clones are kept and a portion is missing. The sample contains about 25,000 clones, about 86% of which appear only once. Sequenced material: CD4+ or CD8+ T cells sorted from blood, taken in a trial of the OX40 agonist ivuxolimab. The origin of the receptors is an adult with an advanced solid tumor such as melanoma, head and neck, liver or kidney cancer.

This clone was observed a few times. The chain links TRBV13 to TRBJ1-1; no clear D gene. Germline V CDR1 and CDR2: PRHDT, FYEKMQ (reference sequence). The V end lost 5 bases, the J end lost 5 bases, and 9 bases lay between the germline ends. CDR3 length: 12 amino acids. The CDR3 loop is CASSKLGTEAFF. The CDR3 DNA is TGTGCCAGCAGCAAACTGGGGACTGAAGCTTTCTTT.

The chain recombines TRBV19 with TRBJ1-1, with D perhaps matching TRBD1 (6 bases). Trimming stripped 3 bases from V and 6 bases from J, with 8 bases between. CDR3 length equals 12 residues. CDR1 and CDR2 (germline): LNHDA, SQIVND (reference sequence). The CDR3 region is CASSIPGAEAFF. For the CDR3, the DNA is TGTGCCAGTAGTATCCCAGGGGCTGAAGCTTTCTTT.

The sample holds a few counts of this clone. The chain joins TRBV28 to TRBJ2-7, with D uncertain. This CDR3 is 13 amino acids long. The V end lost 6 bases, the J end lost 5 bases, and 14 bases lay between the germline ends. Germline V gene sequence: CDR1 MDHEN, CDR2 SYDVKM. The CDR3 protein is CASSLGEVDEQYF. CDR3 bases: TGTGCCAGCAGCTTAGGAGAAGTAGACGAGCAGTACTTC.

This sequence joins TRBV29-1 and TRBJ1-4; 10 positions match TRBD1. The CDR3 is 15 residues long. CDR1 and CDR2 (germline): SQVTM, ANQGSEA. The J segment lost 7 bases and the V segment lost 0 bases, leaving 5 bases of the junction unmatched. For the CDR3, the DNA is TGCAGCGTTGAAGAAGACAGGGGGCCGGGTGAAAAACTGTTTTTT. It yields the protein CSVEEDRGPGEKLFF.

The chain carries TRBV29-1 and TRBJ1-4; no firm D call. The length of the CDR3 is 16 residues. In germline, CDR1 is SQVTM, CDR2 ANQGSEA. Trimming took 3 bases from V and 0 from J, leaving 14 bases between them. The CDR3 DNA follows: TGCAGCGTTGAGGCAGTGGCGGAGACAACTAATGAAAAACTGTTTTTT. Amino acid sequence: CSVEAVAETTNEKLFF.

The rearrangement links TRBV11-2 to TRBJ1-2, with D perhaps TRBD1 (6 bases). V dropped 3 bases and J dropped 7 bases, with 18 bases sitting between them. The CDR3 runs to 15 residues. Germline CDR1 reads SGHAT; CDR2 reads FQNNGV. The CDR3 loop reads CASSFQQGGEGGYTF. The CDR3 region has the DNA TGTGCCAGCAGCTTTCAACAGGGCGGGGAGGGTGGCTACACCTTC.

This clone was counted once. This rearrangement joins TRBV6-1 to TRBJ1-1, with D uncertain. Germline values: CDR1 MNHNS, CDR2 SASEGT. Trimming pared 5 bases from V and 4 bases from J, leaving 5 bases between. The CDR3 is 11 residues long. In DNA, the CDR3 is TGTGCCAGCAGTTATGGCACTGAAGCTTTCTTT. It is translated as CASSYGTEAFF.

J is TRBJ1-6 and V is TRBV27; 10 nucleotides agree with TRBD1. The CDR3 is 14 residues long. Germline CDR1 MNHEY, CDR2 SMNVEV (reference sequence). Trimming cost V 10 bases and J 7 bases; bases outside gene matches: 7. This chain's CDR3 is CATTGQGLNSPLHF. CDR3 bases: TGTGCCACCACGGGACAGGGGTTGAATTCACCCCTCCACTTT.

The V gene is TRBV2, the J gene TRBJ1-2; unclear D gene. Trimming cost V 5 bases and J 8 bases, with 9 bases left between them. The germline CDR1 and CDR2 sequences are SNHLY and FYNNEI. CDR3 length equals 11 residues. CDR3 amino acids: CASSTEGGYTF. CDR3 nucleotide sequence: TGTGCCAGCAGTACCGAGGGAGGCTACACCTTC.